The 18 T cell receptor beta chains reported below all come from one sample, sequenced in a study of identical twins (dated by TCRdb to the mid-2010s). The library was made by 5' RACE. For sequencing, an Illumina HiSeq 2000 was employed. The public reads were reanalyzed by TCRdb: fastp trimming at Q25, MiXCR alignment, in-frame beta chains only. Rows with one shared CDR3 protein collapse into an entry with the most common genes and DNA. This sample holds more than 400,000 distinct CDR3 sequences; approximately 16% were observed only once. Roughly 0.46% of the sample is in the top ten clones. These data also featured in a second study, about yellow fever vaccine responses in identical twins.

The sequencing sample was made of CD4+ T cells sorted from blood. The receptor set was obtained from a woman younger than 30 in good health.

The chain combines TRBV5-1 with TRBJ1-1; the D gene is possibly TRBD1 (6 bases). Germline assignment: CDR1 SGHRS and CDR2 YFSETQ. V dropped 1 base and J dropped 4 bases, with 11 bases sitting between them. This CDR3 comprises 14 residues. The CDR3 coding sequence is TGCGCCAGCAGCTTGACAGGGATGAGCACTGAAGCTTTCTTT. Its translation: CASSLTGMSTEAFF.

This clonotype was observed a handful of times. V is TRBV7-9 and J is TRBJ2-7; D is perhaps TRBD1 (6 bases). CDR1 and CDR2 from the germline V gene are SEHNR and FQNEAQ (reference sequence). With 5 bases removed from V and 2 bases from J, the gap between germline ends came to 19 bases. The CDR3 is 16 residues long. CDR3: CASSRTGQRKAYEQYF. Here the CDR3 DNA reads TGTGCCAGCAGCCGGACGGGACAAAGAAAGGCCTACGAGCAGTACTTC.

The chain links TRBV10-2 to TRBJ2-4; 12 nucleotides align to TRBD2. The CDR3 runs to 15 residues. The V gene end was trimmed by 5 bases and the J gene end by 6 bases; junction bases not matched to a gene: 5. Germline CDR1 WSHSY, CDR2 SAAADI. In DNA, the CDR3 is TGCGCCAGCAGTAAGACTAGCGGGAGTAGAAACATTCAGTACTTC. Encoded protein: CASSKTSGSRNIQYF.

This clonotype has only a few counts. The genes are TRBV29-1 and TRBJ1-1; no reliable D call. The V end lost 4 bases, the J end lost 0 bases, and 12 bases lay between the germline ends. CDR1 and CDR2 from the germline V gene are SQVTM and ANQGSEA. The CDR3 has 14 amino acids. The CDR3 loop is CSVVLMGMNTEAFF. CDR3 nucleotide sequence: TGCAGCGTTGTTCTAATGGGGATGAACACTGAAGCTTTCTTT. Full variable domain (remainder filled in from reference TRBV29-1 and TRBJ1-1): SAVISQKPSRDICQRGTSLTIQCQVDSQVTMMFWYRQQPGQSLTLIATANQGSEATYESGFVIDKFPISRPNLTFSTLTVSNMSPEDSSIYLCSVVLMGMNTEAFFGQGTRLTVV.

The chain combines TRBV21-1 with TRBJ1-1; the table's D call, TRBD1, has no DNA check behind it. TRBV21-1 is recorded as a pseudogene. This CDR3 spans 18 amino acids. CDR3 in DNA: TGTGCCAGCTCGGGACAGGGGGCCTCCAGCGCCTTGAACACTGAAGCTTTCTTT. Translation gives CASSGQGASSALNTEAFF.

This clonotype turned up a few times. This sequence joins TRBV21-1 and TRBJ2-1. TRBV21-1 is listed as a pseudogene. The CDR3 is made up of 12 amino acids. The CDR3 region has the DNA TGTGCCAGCAGCAAAGCGGGTAGTGAGCAGTTCTTC. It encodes CASSKAGSEQFF.

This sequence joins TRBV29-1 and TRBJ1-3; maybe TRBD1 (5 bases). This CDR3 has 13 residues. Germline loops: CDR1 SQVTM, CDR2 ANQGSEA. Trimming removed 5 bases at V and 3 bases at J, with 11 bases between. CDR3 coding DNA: TGCAGCGTTACTCGGGACCTTGGAAACACCATATATTTT. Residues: CSVTRDLGNTIYF.

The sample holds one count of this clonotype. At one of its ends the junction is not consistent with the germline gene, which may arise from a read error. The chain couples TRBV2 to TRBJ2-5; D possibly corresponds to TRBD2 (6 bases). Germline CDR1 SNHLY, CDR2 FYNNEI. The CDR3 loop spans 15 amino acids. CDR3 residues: CATSRSSASVETQYF. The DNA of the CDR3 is TGTGCCACCAGTCGATCTAGCGCCTCGGTTGAGACCCAGTACTTC.

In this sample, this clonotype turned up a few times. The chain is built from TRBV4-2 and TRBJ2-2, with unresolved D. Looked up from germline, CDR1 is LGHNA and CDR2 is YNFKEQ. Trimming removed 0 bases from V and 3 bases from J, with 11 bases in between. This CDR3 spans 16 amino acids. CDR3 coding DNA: TGTGCCAGCAGCCAAGATGACCGCATTTACACCGGGGAGCTGTTTTTT. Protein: CASSQDDRIYTGELFF.

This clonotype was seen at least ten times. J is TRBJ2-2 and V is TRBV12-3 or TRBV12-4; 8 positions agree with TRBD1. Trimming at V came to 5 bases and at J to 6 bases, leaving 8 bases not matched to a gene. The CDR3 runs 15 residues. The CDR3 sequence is CASSQSTGEAGELFF. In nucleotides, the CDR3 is TGTGCCAGCAGTCAATCGACAGGGGAAGCCGGGGAGCTGTTTTTT.

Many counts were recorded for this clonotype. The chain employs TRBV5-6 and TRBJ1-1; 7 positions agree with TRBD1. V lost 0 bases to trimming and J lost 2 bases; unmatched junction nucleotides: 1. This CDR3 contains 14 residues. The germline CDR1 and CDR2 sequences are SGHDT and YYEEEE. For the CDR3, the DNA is TGTGCCAGCAGCTTGGACAGGGGCAACACTGAAGCTTTCTTT. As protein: CASSLDRGNTEAFF.

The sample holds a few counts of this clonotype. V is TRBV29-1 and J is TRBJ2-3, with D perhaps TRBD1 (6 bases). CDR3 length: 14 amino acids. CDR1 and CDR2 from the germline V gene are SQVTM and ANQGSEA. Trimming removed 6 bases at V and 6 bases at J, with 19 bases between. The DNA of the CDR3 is TGCAGCGTCGACACTACTACAGGGTCCGATACGCAGTATTTT. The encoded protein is CSVDTTTGSDTQYF.

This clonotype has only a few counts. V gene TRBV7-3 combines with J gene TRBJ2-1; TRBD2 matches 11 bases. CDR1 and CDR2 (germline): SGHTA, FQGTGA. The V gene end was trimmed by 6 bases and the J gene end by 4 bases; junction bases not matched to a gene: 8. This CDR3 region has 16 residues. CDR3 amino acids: CASRRPGTSGYNEQFF. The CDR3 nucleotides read TGTGCCAGCAGGCGACCCGGGACTAGCGGTTACAATGAGCAGTTCTTC.

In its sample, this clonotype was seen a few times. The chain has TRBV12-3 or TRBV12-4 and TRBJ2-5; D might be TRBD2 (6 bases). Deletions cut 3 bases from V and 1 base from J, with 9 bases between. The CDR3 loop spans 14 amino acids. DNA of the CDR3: TGTGCCAGCAGTTTGAGTAGCGGCCAAGAGACCCAGTACTTC. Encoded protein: CASSLSSGQETQYF.

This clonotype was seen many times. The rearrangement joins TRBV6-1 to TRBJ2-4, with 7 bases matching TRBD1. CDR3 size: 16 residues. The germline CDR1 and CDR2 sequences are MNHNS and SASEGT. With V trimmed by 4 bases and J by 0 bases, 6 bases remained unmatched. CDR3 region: CASSGGQKLAKNIQYF. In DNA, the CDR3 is TGTGCCAGCAGTGGGGGACAGAAACTAGCCAAAAACATTCAGTACTTC.

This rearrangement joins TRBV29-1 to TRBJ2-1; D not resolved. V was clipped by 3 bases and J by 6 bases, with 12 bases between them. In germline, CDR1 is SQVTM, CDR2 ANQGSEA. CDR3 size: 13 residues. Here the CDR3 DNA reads TGCAGCGTTGAGGTCATGGTCGGCAATGAGCAGTTCTTC. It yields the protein CSVEVMVGNEQFF.

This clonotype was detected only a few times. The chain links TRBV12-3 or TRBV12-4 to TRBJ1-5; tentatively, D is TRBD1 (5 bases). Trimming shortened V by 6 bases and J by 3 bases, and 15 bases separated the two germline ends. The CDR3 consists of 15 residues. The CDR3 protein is CASREWGGNNQPQHF. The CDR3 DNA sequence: TGTGCCAGCAGAGAATGGGGCGGTAACAATCAGCCCCAGCATTTT.

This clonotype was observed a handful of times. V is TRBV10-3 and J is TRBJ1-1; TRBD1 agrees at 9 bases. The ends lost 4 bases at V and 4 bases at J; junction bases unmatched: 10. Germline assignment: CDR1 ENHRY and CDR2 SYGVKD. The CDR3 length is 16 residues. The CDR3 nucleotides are TGTGCCATCAGTGCCAAGGAGAGGACAGGGGTCACTGAAGCTTTCTTT. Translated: CAISAKERTGVTEAFF.